This TCR beta chain was retrieved from a study of blood T cell repertoires in COVID-19. As for the study in general: Italy, Spain and the United States were the sources of the convalescent and acute COVID-19 samples. In each case, the material was cDNA or gDNA derived from T cells, B-cell-depleted T cells, or PBMCs.

Source study methods: Quantification of nucleated cells was approximated via reference gene primer amplification. TCRdb's copy holds only in-frame clones and misses some; the assay was immunoSEQ multiplex PCR. Clone size and the V and J calls come from that table; the DNA yielded D and trimming. The table lists approximately 200,000 clones, 85% of them singletons. In terms of age and location, participants ranged from roughly 18 to 90 years and lived in approximately 26 US areas. This CDR3 has 13 residues. Germline assignment: CDR1 SQVTM and CDR2 ANQGSEA. V dropped 7 bases and J dropped 1 base, with 13 bases sitting between them.

Sequencing used PBMCs or T cells enriched from blood (not recorded which). The gene calls are TRBV29-1 and TRBJ1-1; D possibly corresponds to TRBD1 (6 bases). The TCR was taken from a man aged 35 to 55 who had recovered from COVID-19. In nucleotides, the CDR3 is TGCAGCGCCGCCGGACAGACGAACACTGAAGCTTTCTTT. It specifies CSAAGQTNTEAFF.